This section outlines one TCR beta chain sequence together with its context. Its antigen target is currently unknown. Base qualities were left out, and no much larger clone turns up one base away. The cysteine opens and the phenylalanine closes a CDR3 of 13 amino acids. Kept here is only the CDR3 DNA, which spans 39 bases and is read in frame from base 1. Cut back by 7 bases and 2 bases, the V and J ends lie 13 bases apart. Per the germline V gene, SQVTM is the CDR1 and ANQGSEA is the CDR2. The source of the sample is a study of blood T cell repertoires in COVID-19 (dated by TCRdb to 2018 to 2021). Broadly, across the study: Samples from collaborators originated in the United States, Italy and Spain and spanned both the acute and convalescent phases of COVID-19. The prospective study material was composed of cDNA or gDNA derived from T cells, B-cell-depleted T cells, or PBMCs. Where available, HLA class I and class II types were taken from metadata supplied by the sample provider and were not determined by assay-based typing. Sample metadata almost always included a de-identified subject ID, COVID-19 status, age in years and sex. Samples came from the ongoing ImmuneRACE study (first 160 participants) plus 1,254 subjects from 6 global collaborators. The repertoires were made available in a free public database intended to serve as a resource for research on the immune response to SARS-CoV-2. Deeply sampled blood TCRbeta repertoires from subjects exposed to, actively infected with, or recovered from COVID-19 were included in the dataset.

At one collaborating source in Seattle, patients were enrolled during active infection and were followed longitudinally through the course of disease. The collaborating institutions used their own protocols to collect whole blood in K2EDTA tubes. Collaborator samples were shipped for TCRbeta analysis as frozen whole blood, isolated PBMCs, or DNA extracted from either sample type. TCRbeta CDR3 regions were amplified from genomic DNA by means of the immunoSEQ Assay, a bias-controlled multiplex PCR. In the source study's methods: The number of nucleated cells in each sample was estimated by amplification of reference gene primers within the assay. To quantify the absolute abundance of each unique TCRbeta CDR3 rearrangement, sequence reads were collapsed and filtered. For each sample, productive Simpson clonality was calculated as the square root of Simpson's diversity index across productive rearrangements. As stored in TCRdb, this immuneACCESS dataset retains in-frame rearrangements with V and J assigned. A fraction of the clones does not appear; measured against another copy, unresolved V genes explain less than half of the discrepancy, and the remainder lacks a known reason. V and J calls and clone size come straight from that table; D and trimming were deduced from the DNA. This sample gives hundreds of thousands of clones in total; approximately 88% of them show up just once. The ten largest make up 3% of the sample.

On the study overall, not on this receptor specifically: The amount of clinical and demographic metadata varied by source and participant and was provided uncurated.

The V and J segments used are TRBV29-1 and TRBJ2-3, with a tentative D gene TRBD1 over 6 matching bases. The clonotype originates from a woman in her 30s with COVID-19, enrolled during active disease. The material sequenced was peripheral blood. CDR3 loop: CSAGGRATDTQYF. The sequenced DNA: TGCAGCGCTGGGGGCAGGGCCACAGATACGCAGTATTTT.